Below are 8 T cell receptor beta chains sequenced from a single sample in a study of T cell responses to AZD1222 COVID-19 vaccine. Using immunoSEQ multiplex PCR, the repertoire was profiled, and TCRdb retains in-frame clones only, with some absent. The table lists about 110,000 clones, 65% to 85% of them singletons. The sample in question was peripheral blood, obtained on day 0 of AZD1222 vaccination. These receptors all come from an adult in good health.

This rearrangement joins TRBV4-1 to TRBJ1-1; no definite D call. The CDR3 covers 14 residues. Germline CDR1 is MGHRA and CDR2 is YSYEKL. V gave up 3 bases and J gave up 1 base, with 9 bases separating them. The CDR3 nucleotides are TGCGCCAGCAGCCATTATCCAAAGAACACTGAAGCTTTCTTT. Translated, it gives CASSHYPKNTEAFF.

V usage is TRBV10-3 and J usage is TRBJ2-5; TRBD1 aligns across 7 bases. Trimming took 5 bases from V and 1 from J; bases not matched to a gene: 7. CDR3 length equals 15 residues. Looked up from germline, CDR1 is ENHRY and CDR2 is SYGVKD. The CDR3 protein is CAISKSEGAQETQYF. CDR3 DNA sequence: TGTGCCATCAGTAAATCCGAGGGGGCCCAAGAGACCCAGTACTTC.

The rearrangement links TRBV6-5 to TRBJ1-1; D might be TRBD1 (6 bases). The V end was cut by 3 bases, the J end by 5 bases, with 13 bases between. Germline V gene data show CDR1 as MNHEY and CDR2 as SVGAGI. The CDR3 has 14 residues. CDR3 amino acids: CASSYGGQGTEAFF. Here the CDR3 DNA reads TGTGCCAGCAGTTATGGGGGGCAGGGAACTGAAGCTTTCTTT.

The chain carries TRBV5-3 and TRBJ2-7; D might be TRBD2 (5 bases). TRBV5-3 is an ORF for which the function is uncertain. This CDR3 contains 14 residues. Deletions cut 7 bases from V and 4 bases from J, with 18 bases between. The CDR3 region is CAREKKLGNYEQYF. The DNA of the CDR3 is TGTGCCAGAGAGAAAAAACTAGGCAATTACGAGCAGTACTTC.

The chain couples TRBV18 to TRBJ2-5, with 9 positions matching TRBD1. The CDR3 extends over 14 amino acids. Germline CDR1 KGHSH, CDR2 LQKENI. Unmatched junction bases numbered 9, after V lost 8 bases and J lost 5 bases. CDR3 amino acids: CASTRDRATETQYF. CDR3 sequence (DNA): TGTGCCAGCACGAGGGACAGGGCCACTGAGACCCAGTACTTC.

The chain recombines TRBV24-1 with TRBJ1-5, with 11 bases fitting TRBD1. This CDR3 contains 16 residues. Germline trimming cut 3 bases from V and 6 bases from J; bases unmatched to any gene: 6. Germline-derived CDR1 and CDR2 are KGHDR and SFDVKD. The CDR3 DNA sequence: TGTGCCACCAGTGATACAGGACAGGGGGCTGTTCAGCCCCAGCATTTT. The encoded protein is CATSDTGQGAVQPQHF.

The V gene is TRBV18, the J gene TRBJ1-5; tentatively, D is TRBD1 (6 bases). The CDR3 loop spans 15 amino acids. The V end lost 6 bases, the J end lost 4 bases, and 16 bases lay between the germline ends. Per germline, CDR1 KGHSH and CDR2 LQKENI. CDR3 coding DNA: TGTGCCAGCTCGCTAGGGGGGCTTAAGAATCAGCCCCAGCATTTT. It is translated as CASSLGGLKNQPQHF.

The CDR3 spells CASSSTDGIGNTIYF. The DNA for the CDR3 is TGTGCCAGCAGCTCGACCGACGGGATTGGAAACACCATATATTTT. The chain combines TRBV7-9 with TRBJ1-3, with unresolved D. Germline CDR1 is SEHNR and CDR2 is FQNEAQ (reference sequence). The length of the CDR3 is 15 residues. V dropped 4 bases and J dropped 3 bases, with 13 bases sitting between them.